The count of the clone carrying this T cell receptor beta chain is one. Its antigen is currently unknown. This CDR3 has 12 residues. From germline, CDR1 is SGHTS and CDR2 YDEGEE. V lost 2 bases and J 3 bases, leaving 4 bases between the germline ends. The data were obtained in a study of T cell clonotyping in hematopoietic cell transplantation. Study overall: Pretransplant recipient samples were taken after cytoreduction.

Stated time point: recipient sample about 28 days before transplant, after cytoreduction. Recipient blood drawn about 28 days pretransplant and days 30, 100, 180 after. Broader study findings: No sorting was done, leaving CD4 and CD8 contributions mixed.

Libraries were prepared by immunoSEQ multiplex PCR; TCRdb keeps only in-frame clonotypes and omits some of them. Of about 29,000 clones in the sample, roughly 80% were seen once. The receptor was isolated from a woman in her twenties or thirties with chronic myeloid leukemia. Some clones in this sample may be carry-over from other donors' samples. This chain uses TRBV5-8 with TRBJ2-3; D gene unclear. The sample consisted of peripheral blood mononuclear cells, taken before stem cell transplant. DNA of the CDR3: TGTGCCAGCAGCTTAAGGACAGATACGCAGTATTTT. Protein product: CASSLRTDTQYF.